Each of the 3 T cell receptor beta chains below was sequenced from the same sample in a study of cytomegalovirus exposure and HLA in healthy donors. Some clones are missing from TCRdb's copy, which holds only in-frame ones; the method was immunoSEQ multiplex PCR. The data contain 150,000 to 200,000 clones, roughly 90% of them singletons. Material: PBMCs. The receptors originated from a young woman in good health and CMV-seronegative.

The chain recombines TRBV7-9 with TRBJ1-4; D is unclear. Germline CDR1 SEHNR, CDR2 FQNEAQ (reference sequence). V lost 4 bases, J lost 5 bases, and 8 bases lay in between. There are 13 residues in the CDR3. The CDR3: CASSWPLNEKLFF. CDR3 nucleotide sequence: TGTGCCAGCAGCTGGCCCTTGAATGAAAAACTGTTTTTT.

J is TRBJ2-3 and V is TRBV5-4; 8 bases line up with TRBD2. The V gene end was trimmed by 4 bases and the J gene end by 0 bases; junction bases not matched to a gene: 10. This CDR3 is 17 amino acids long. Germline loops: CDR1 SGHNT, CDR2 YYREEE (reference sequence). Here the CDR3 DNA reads TGTGCCAGCAGCCGTGGACTACTAGCGGCTAGCACAGATACGCAGTATTTT. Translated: CASSRGLLAASTDTQYF.

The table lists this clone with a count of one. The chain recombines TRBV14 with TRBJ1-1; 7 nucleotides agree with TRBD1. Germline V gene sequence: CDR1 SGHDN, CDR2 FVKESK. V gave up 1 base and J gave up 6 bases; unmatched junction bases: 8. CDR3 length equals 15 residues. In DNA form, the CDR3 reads TGTGCCAGCAGCCAAGTATTTCCGGGACAGCCTGAAGCTTTCTTT. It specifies CASSQVFPGQPEAFF.